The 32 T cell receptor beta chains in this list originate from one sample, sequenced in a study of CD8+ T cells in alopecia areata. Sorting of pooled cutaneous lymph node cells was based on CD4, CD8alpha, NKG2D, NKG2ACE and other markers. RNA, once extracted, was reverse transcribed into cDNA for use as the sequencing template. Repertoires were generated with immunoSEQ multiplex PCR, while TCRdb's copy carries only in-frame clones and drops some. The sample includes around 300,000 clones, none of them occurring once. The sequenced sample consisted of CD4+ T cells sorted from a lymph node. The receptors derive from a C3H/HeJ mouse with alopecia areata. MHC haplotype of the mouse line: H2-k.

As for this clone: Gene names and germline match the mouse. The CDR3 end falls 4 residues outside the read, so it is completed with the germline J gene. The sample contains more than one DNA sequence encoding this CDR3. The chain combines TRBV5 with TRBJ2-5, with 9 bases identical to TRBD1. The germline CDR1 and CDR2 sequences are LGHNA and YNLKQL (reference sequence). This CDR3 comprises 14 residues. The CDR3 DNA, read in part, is TGTGCCAGCAGCCCCACAGGGGGCGAAGAC. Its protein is CASSPTGGED. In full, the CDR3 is CASSPTGGEDTQYF.

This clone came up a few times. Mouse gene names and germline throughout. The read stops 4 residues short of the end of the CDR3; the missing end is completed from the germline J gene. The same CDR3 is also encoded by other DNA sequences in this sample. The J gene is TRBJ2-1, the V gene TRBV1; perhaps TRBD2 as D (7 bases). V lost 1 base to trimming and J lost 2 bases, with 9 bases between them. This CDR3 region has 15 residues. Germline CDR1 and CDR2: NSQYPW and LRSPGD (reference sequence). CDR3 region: CTCSAVGGDYAEQFF. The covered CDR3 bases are TGCACCTGCAGTGCAGTGGGGGGCGACTATGCT. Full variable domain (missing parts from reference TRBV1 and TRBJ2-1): VTLLEQNPRWRLVPRGQAVNLRCILKNSQYPWMSWYQQDLQKQLQWLFTLRSPGDKEVKSLPGADYLATRVTDTELRLQVANMSQGRTLYCTCSAVGGDYAEQFFGPGTRLTVL.

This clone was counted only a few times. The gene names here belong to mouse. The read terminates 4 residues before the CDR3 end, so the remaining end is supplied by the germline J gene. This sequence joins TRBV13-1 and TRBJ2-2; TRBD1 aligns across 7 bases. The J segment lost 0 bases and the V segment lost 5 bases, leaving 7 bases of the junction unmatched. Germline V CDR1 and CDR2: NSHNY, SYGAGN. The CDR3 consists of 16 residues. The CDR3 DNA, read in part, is TGTGCCAGCAGGGGCGGGACAGAGGCAAACACCGGG. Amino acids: CASRGGTEANTG. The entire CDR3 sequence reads CASRGGTEANTGQLYF.

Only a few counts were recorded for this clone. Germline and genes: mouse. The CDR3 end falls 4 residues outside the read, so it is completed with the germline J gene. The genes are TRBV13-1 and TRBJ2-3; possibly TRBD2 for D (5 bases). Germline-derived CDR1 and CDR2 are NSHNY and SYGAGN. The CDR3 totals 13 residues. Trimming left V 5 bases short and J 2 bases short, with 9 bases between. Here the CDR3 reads CASRGGVAETLYF. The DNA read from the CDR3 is TGTGCCAGCAGGGGTGGGGTTGCAGAA.

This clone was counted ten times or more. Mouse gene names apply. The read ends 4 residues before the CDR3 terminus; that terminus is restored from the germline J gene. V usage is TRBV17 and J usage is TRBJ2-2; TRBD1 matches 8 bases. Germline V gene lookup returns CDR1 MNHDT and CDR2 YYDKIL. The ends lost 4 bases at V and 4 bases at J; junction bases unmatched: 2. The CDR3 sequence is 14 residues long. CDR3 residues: CASSTGGRTGQLYF. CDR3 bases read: TGTGCTAGCAGTACAGGGGGCCGCACCGGG.

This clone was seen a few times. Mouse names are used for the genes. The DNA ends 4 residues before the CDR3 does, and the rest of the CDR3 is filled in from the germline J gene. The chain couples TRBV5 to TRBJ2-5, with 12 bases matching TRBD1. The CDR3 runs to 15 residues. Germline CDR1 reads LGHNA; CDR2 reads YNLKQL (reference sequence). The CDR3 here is CASSQPGQGADTQYF. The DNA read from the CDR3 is TGTGCCAGCAGCCAACCGGGACAGGGGGCCGAC.

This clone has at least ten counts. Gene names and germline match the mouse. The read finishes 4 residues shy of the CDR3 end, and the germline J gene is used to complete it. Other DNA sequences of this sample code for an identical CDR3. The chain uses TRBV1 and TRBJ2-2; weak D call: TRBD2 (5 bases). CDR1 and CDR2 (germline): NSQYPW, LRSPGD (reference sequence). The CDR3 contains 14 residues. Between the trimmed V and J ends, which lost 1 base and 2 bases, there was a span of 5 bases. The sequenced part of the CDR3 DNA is TGCACCTGCAGTGCAGCTGGGAACACCGGG. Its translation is CTCSAAGNTG. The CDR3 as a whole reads CTCSAAGNTGQLYF.

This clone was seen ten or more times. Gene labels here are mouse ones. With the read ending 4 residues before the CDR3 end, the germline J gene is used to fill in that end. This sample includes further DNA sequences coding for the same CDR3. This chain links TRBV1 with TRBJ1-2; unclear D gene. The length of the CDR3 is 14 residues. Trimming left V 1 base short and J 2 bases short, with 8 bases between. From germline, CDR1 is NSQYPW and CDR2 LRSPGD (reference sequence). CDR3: CTCSAGGGNSDYTF. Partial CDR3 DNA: TGCACCTGCAGTGCAGGGGGAGGCAACTCC.

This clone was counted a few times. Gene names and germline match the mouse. The covered CDR3 bases are TGTGCTAGCGAGGGACAGGGGGAT. Encoded protein: CASEGQGD. The complete CDR3 protein is CASEGQGDEQYF. The chain links TRBV17 to TRBJ2-7; 11 nucleotides line up with TRBD1. The sequence runs out 4 residues before the end of the CDR3; the remainder is reconstructed from the germline J gene. The germline V gene encodes CDR1 MNHDT and CDR2 YYDKIL. This CDR3 contains 12 residues. Full variable domain (rest looked up from reference TRBV17 and TRBJ2-7): DTTVKQNPRYKLARVGKPVNLICSQTMNHDTMYWYQKKPNQAPKLLLFYYDKILNREADTFEKFQSSRPNNSFCSLYIGSAGLEYSAMYLCASEGQGDEQYFGPGTRLTVL.

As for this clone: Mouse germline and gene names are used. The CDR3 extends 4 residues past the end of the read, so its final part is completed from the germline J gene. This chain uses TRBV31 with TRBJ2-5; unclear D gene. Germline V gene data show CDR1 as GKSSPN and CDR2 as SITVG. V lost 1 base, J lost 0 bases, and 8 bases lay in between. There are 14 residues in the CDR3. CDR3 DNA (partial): TGTGCCTGGAGTCAACAGATTAACCAAGAC. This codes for CAWSQQINQD. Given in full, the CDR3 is CAWSQQINQDTQYF.

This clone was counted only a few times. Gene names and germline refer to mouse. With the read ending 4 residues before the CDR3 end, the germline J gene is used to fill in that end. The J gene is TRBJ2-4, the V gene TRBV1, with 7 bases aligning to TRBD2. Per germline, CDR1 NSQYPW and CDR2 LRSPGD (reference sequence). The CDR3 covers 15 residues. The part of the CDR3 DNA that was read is TGCACCTGCAGTGCAGATGGCGGGGGGGAAAAC. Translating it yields CTCSADGGGEN. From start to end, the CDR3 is CTCSADGGGENTLYF.

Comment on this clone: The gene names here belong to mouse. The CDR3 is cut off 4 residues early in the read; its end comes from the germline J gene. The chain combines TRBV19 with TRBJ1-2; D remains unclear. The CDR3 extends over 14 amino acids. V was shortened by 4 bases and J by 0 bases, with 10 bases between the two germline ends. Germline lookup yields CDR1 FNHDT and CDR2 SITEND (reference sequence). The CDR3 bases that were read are TGTGCCAGCAGTCCCCGACTCTCAAACTCC. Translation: CASSPRLSNS. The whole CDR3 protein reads CASSPRLSNSDYTF.

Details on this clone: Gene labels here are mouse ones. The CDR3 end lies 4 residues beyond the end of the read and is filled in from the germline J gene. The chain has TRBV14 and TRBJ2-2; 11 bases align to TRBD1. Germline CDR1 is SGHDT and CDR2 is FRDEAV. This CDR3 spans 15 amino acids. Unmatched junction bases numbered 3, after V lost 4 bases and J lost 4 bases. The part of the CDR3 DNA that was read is TGTGCCAGCAGTGGGACAGGGGGGGTCACCGGG. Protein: CASSGTGGVTG. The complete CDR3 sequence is CASSGTGGVTGQLYF.

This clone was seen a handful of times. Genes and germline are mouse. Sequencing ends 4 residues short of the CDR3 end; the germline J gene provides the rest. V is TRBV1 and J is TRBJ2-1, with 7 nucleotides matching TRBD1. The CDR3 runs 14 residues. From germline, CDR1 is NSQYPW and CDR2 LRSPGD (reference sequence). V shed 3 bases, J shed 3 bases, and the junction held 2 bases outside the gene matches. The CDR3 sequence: CTCSAGQAYAEQFF. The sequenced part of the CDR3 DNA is TGCACCTGCAGTGCCGGACAGGCCTATGCT.

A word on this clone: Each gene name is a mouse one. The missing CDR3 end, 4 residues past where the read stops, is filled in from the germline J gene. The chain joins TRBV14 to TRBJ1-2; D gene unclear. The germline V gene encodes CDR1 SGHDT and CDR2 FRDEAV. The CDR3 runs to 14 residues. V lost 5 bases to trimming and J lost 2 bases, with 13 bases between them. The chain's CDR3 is CASRSGPGNSDYTF. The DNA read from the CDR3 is TGTGCCAGCAGATCGGGTCCTGGGAACTCC.

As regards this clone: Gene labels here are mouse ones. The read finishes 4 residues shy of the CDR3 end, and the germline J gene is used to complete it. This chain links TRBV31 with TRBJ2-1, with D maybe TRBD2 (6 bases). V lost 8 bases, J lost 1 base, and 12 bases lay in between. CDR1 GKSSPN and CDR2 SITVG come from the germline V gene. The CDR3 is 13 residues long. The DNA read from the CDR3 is TGTGCCGCAAGCTGGGGAAACTATGCT. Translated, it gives CAASWGNYA. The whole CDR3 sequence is CAASWGNYAEQFF.

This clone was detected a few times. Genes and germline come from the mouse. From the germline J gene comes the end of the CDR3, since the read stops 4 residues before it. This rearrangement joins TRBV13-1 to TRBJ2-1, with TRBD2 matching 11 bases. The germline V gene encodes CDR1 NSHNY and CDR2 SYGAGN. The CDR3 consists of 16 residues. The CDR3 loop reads CASSDHWGGAFTEQFF. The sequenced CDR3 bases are TGTGCCAGCAGTGATCACTGGGGGGGCGCTTTTACT.

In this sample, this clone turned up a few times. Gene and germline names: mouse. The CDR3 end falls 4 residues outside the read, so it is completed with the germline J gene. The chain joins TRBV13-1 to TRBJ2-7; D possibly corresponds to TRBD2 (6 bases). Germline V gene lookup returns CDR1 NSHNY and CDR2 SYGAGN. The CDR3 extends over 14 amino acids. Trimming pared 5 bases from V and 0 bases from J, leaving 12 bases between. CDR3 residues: CASRASGGSYEQYF. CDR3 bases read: TGTGCCAGCAGGGCCTCGGGGGGCTCCTAT.

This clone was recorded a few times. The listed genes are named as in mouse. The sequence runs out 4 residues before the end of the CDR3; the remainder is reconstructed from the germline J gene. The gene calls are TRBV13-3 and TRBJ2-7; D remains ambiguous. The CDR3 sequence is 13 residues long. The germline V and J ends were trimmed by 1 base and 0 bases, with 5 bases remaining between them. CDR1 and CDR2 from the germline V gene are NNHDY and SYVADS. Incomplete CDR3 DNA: TGTGCCAGCAGTGATCACATCTCCTAT. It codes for CASSDHISY. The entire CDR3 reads CASSDHISYEQYF.

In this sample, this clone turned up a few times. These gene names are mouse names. The part of the CDR3 DNA that was read is TGTGCCAGCAGTGGTCCCGGGACAGGAATCAACTCC. Its protein product is CASSGPGTGINS. The whole CDR3 is CASSGPGTGINSDYTF. This sequence joins TRBV13-1 and TRBJ1-2; 8 nucleotides agree with TRBD1. The missing CDR3 end, 4 residues past where the read stops, is filled in from the germline J gene. V was clipped by 3 bases and J by 2 bases; unmatched bases: 9. Germline V lookup: CDR1 NSHNY, CDR2 SYGAGN. This CDR3 region has 16 residues.

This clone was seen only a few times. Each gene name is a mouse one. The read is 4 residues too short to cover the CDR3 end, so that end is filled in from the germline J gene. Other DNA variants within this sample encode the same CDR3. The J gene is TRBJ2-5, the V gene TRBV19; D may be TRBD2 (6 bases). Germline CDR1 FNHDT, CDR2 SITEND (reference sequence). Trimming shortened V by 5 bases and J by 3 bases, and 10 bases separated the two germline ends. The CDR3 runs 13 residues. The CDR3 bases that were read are TGTGCCAGCAGGCCGGGACTTCAAGAC. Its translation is CASRPGLQD. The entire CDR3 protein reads CASRPGLQDTQYF.

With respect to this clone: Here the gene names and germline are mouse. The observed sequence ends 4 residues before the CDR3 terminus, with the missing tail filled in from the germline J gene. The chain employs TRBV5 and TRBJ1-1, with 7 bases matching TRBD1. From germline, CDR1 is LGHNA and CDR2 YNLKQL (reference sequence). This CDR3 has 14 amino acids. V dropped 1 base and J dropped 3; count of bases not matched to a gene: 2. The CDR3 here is CASSQGTGYTEVFF. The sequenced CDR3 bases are TGTGCCAGCAGCCAAGGGACAGGATACACA.

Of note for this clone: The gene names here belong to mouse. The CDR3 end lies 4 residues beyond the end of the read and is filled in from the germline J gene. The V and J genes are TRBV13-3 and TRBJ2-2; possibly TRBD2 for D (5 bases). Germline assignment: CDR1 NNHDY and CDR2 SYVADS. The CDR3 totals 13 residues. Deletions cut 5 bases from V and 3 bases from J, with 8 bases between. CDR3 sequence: CASRLADTGQLYF. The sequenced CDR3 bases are TGTGCCAGCAGACTGGCCGACACCGGG.

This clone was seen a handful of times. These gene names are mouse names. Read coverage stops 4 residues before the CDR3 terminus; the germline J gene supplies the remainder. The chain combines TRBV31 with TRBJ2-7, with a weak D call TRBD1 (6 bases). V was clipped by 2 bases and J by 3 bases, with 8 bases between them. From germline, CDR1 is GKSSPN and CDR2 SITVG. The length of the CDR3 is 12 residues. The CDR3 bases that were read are TGTGCCTGGAGTAGGGACAACTAT. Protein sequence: CAWSRDNY. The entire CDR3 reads CAWSRDNYEQYF.

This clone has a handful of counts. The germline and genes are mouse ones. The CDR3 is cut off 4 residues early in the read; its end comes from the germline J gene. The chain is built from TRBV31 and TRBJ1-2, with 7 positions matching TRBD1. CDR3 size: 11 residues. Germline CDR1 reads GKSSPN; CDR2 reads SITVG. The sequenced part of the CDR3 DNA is TGTGCCTCCACACAGGGGCCC. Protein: CASTQGP. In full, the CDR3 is CASTQGPDYTF.

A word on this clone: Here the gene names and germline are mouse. The CDR3 bases that were read are TGTGCCAGCAGCCAAGGGACTGGGGGGCTCTCCTAT. Its protein product is CASSQGTGGLSY. The complete CDR3 protein is CASSQGTGGLSYEQYF. The J gene is TRBJ2-7, the V gene TRBV5, with TRBD2 matching 11 bases. Read sequence stops 4 residues before the CDR3 end, and the germline J gene provides the missing end. CDR1 and CDR2 (germline): LGHNA, YNLKQL (reference sequence). This CDR3 spans 16 amino acids. V lost 1 base and J lost 0; bases outside the gene matches: 2.

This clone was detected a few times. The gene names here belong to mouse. CDR3 amino acids: CASSSTRDRKNTLYF. The sequenced CDR3 bases are TGTGCCAGCAGTTCCACCCGGGACAGAAAAAAC. The rearrangement links TRBV19 to TRBJ2-4; TRBD1 aligns across 7 bases. The sequence runs out 4 residues before the end of the CDR3; the remainder is reconstructed from the germline J gene. Germline V CDR1 and CDR2: FNHDT, SITEND (reference sequence). This CDR3 is 15 amino acids long.

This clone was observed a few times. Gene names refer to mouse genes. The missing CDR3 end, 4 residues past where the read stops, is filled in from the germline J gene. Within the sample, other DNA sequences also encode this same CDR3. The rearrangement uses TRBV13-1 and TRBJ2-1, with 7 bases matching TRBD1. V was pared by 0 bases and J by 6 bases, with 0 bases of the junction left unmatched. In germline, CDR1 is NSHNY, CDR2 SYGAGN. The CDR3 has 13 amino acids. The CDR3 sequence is CASSDAGGAEQFF. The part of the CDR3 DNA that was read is TGTGCCAGCAGTGATGCAGGGGGTGCT.

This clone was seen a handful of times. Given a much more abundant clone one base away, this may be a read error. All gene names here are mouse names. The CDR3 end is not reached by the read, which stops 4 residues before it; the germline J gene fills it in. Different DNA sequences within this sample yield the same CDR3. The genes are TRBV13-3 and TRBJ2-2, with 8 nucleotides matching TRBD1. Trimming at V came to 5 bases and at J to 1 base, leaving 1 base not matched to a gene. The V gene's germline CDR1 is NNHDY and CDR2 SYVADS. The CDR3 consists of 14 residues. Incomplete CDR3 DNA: TGTGCCAGCAGGGACAGGGTAAACACCGGG. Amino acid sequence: CASRDRVNTG. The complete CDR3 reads CASRDRVNTGQLYF.

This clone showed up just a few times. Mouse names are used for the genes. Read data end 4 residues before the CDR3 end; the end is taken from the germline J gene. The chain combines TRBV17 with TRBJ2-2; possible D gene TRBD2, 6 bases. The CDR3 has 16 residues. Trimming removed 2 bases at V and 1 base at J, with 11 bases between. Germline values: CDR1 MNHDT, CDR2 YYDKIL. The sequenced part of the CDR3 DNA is TGTGCTAGCAGTAGAAATTGGGGGAGAAACACCGGG. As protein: CASSRNWGRNTG. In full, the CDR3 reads CASSRNWGRNTGQLYF.

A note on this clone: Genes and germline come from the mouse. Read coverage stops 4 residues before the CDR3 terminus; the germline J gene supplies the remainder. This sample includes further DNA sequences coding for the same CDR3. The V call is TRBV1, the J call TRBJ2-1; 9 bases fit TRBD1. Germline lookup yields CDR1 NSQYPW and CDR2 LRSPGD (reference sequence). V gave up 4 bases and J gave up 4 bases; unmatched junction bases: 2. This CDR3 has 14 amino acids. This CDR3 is CTCSGQGGYAEQFF. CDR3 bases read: TGCACCTGCAGTGGACAGGGGGGGTATGCT.

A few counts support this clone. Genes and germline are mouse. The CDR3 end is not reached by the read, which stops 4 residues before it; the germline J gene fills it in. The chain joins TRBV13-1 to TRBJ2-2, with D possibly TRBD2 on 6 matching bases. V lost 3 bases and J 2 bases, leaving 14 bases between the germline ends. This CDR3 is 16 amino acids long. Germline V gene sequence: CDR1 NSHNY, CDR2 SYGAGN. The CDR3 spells CASSAPGLLNTGQLYF. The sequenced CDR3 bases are TGTGCCAGCAGTGCTCCGGGACTACTTAACACCGGG.